This T cell receptor beta chain was retrieved from a study of cytomegalovirus exposure and HLA in healthy donors. A note on this clone: Antigen specificity is unknown.

Overall study findings and caveats: About 90% or about 30% of the time was how often most TCR beta V segments were productive, according to an earlier analysis.

The study ran its PCR with 60 Vbeta and 13 Jbeta primers. TCRdb keeps only in-frame clones here, not all; method: immunoSEQ multiplex PCR. Of under 110,000 clones listed, under 85% are singletons. Regarding donors, all were healthy bone marrow donors. The V gene end was trimmed by 6 bases and the J gene end by 4 bases; junction bases not matched to a gene: 5. Germline CDR1 and CDR2: MNHEY and SVGAGI. CDR3 length equals 15 residues. The genes are TRBV6-5 and TRBJ2-1, with TRBD2 matching 11 bases. Material for sequencing was PBMCs. The receptor was isolated from a man in his forties or fifties in good health and CMV-seronegative. CDR3 nucleotide sequence: TGTGCCAGCAGCCCACTAGCGGGGGAGTACAATGAGCAGTTCTTC. This encodes CASSPLAGEYNEQFF.